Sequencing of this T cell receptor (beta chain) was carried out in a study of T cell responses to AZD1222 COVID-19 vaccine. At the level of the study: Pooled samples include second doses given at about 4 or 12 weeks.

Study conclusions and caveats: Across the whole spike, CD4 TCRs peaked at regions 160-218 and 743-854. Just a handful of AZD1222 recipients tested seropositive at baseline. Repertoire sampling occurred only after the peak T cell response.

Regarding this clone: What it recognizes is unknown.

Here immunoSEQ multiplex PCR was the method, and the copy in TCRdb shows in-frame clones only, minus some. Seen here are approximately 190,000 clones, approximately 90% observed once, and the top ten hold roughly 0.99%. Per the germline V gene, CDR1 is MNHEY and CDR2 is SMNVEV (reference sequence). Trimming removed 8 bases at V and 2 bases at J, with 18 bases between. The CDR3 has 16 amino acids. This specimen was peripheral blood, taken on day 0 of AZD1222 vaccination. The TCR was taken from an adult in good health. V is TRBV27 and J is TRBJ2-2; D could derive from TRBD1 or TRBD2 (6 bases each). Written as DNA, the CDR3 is TGTGCCAGCGCCACGAGGGGGGATCCAAACACCGGGGAGCTGTTTTTT. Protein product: CASATRGDPNTGELFF.